The 27 T cell receptor beta chains given below trace back to one sample, sequenced in a study of early T cells in non-severe SARS-CoV-2 infection. Each CDR3 protein is one row after TCRdb ran MiXCR on the 5' RACE reads. The sample has tens of thousands of distinct CDR3 sequences, 5.2% seen once. The sample was whole blood. The receptor source for this set is an adult who was a healthcare worker with PCR-confirmed SARS-CoV-2 infection or an uninfected control (not recorded which).

This clonotype came up many times. Here the CDR3 reads CASSRQGQADTQYF. The CDR3 bases are TGTGCCAGCAGCCGACAGGGCCAAGCAGATACGCAGTATTTT. The chain combines TRBV7-7 with TRBJ2-3; 7 bases agree with TRBD1. The germline gives CDR1 SSHAT, CDR2 FNYEAQ (reference sequence). This CDR3 has 14 residues. J lost 4 bases, V lost 5 bases, and 6 bases had no gene match.

Many counts were recorded for this clonotype. CDR3 DNA sequence: TGTGCCAGTAGTATTGACGGGAGACCCGGGGAGCTGTTTTTT. Translated: CASSIDGRPGELFF. This sequence joins TRBV19 and TRBJ2-2, with a possible D match to TRBD2 (6 bases). Germline assignment: CDR1 LNHDA and CDR2 SQIVND (reference sequence). The CDR3 runs to 14 residues. The V gene lost 3 bases and the J gene lost 6 bases, with 11 bases spanning the gap.

This clonotype was recorded at least ten times. The chain links TRBV7-9 to TRBJ2-5, with D tentatively TRBD1 (6 bases). The germline V gene encodes CDR1 SEHNR and CDR2 FQNEAQ (reference sequence). Trimming stripped 5 bases from V and 5 bases from J, with 21 bases between. The CDR3 extends over 16 amino acids. The CDR3 region is CASSPPARGGVETQYF. In DNA form, the CDR3 reads TGTGCCAGCAGCCCCCCCGCCAGGGGTGGTGTGGAGACCCAGTACTTC. The variable domain in full, completed from reference TRBV7-9 and TRBJ2-5, reads DTGVSQNPRHKITKRGQNVTFRCDPISEHNRLYWYRQTLGQGPEFLTYFQNEAQLEKSRLLSDRFSAERPKGSFSTLEIQRTEQGDSAMYLCASSPPARGGVETQYFGPGTRLLVL.

This clonotype showed up many times. The chain recombines TRBV18 with TRBJ2-5; D perhaps matches TRBD1 (6 bases). CDR3 length equals 13 residues. V shed 3 bases and J shed 3 bases, with 8 bases lying between them. Germline V gives CDR1 KGHSH, CDR2 LQKENI. CDR3 DNA sequence: TGTGCCAGCTCACCGTACAGGGAAGAGACCCAGTACTTC. Its protein is CASSPYREETQYF.

This clonotype has ten or more counts. The chain employs TRBV25-1 and TRBJ2-3; tentative D call: TRBD2 (5 bases). V lost 2 bases, J lost 6 bases, and 24 bases lay in between. Germline CDR1 and CDR2: MGHDK and SYGVNS. The CDR3 spans 18 residues. The CDR3 nucleotides read TGTGCCAGCAGTGAAGGCCCAAAGGAGCCTGGAGGCATTGATACGCAGTATTTT. Its protein is CASSEGPKEPGGIDTQYF.

This clonotype was found many times. The chain is built from TRBV7-2 and TRBJ2-7; D tentatively fits TRBD1 or TRBD2 (5 bases each). This CDR3 comprises 13 residues. CDR1 is SGHTA, CDR2 FQGNSA, per germline. Trimming left V 5 bases short and J 12 bases short, with 20 bases between. The CDR3 region has the DNA TGTGCCAGCAGCCAAGGCGCCGGGACGGGGCTGTACTTC. It is translated as CASSQGAGTGLYF.

This clonotype occurred many times. The chain has TRBV20-1 and TRBJ1-1; D call uncertain. Germline V lookup: CDR1 DFQATT, CDR2 SNEGSKA (reference sequence). V was pared by 2 bases and J by 7 bases, with 20 bases between. This CDR3 has 15 residues. CDR3 sequence reads: CSARRTRRGIGEAFF. The CDR3 DNA reads as TGCAGTGCTAGACGGACCCGCCGTGGGATCGGTGAAGCTTTCTTT.

Only a few counts were recorded for this clonotype. This chain joins TRBV6-2 or TRBV6-3 and TRBJ2-1, with 7 bases matching TRBD1. V shed 4 bases, J shed 6 bases, and the junction held 3 bases outside the gene matches. This CDR3 contains 13 residues. Germline CDR1 and CDR2: MNHEY and SVGEGT. The CDR3 DNA sequence: TGTGCCAGCAGTTCAGGGGGACCCAATGAGCAGTTCTTC. This sequence encodes CASSSGGPNEQFF.

This clonotype appeared many times. This chain links TRBV28 with TRBJ1-5, with 7 nucleotides matching TRBD1. CDR3 length: 13 residues. V was clipped by 10 bases and J by 2 bases; unmatched bases: 5. Germline V gene sequence: CDR1 MDHEN, CDR2 SYDVKM. CDR3 amino acids: CANKGTGNQPQHF. The CDR3 nucleotides are TGTGCCAATAAAGGGACAGGCAATCAGCCCCAGCATTTT.

This clonotype was detected a few times. J is TRBJ2-1 and V is TRBV11-2, with 10 bases that match TRBD2. Germline trimming cut 6 bases from V and 5 bases from J; bases unmatched to any gene: 4. CDR1 is SGHAT, CDR2 FQNNGV, per germline. The CDR3 contains 14 residues. The CDR3 DNA reads as TGTGCCAGCAGTAAACTAGCGGGACACAATGAGCAGTTCTTC. Translation gives CASSKLAGHNEQFF.

This clonotype was observed a few times. V is TRBV5-4 and J is TRBJ2-6, with unresolved D. This CDR3 is built from 16 residues. Germline V gene lookup returns CDR1 SGHNT and CDR2 YYREEE (reference sequence). V lost 0 bases and J lost 0, with 7 bases in between. The CDR3 region has the DNA TGTGCCAGCAGCTTGGACATAAGCTCTGGGGCCAACGTCCTGACTTTC. Residues: CASSLDISSGANVLTF.

This clonotype was counted many times. V is TRBV6-2 or TRBV6-3 and J is TRBJ2-6; a possible D gene is TRBD1 (6 bases). V lost 5 bases, J lost 1 base, and 9 bases lay in between. This CDR3 is built from 15 residues. CDR1 and CDR2 from the germline V gene are MNHEY and SVGEGT. This CDR3 reads CASSGTTSGANVLTF. The CDR3 region has the DNA TGTGCCAGCAGTGGGACAACTTCTGGGGCCAACGTCCTGACTTTC.

The sample holds many counts of this clonotype. This rearrangement joins TRBV12-3 or TRBV12-4 to TRBJ2-7; 10 bases are shared with TRBD2. The CDR3 is 15 amino acids. V gave up 5 bases and J gave up 1 base; unmatched junction bases: 5. The CDR3 sequence is CASSLLAGPSYEQYF. The CDR3 bases are TGTGCCAGCAGTCTACTAGCGGGGCCTTCCTACGAGCAGTACTTC.

The chain's CDR3 is CASSILYSGSQETQYF. In DNA, the CDR3 is TGTGCCAGCAGCATACTATATAGCGGCAGTCAAGAGACCCAGTACTTC. V gene TRBV5-4 combines with J gene TRBJ2-5; a weak D match, TRBD2 (6 bases). Trimming cost V 4 bases and J 2 bases, with 18 bases left between them. The germline V gene has CDR1 SGHNT and CDR2 YYREEE (reference sequence). The CDR3 is 16 amino acids.

The sample holds many counts of this clonotype. This rearrangement joins TRBV28 to TRBJ1-1; tentative D call: TRBD1 (6 bases). V was shortened by 6 bases and J by 3 bases, with 14 bases between the two germline ends. Per the germline V gene, CDR1 is MDHEN and CDR2 is SYDVKM. CDR3 size: 14 residues. The CDR3 protein is CASSQGTEYTEAFF. The CDR3 DNA reads as TGTGCCAGCAGCCAGGGGACGGAGTACACTGAAGCTTTCTTT.

The chain has TRBV12-3 or TRBV12-4 and TRBJ2-1; TRBD1 agrees at 9 bases. The CDR3 runs 15 residues. Trimming took 6 bases from V and 5 from J; bases not matched to a gene: 8. This CDR3 is CASSYTGQGNNEQFF. In nucleotides, the CDR3 is TGTGCCAGCAGCTACACAGGACAGGGGAACAATGAGCAGTTCTTC.

This chain links TRBV4-3 with TRBJ2-3; D may be TRBD2 (5 bases). The CDR3 runs to 17 residues. Germline CDR1 and CDR2: LGHNA and YSLEER. The ends were cut back, 0 bases at V and 0 bases at J, with 13 bases in the middle. The CDR3 nucleotides are TGCGCCAGCAGCCAAGATCGAGGTCCTAGCAGCACAGATACGCAGTATTTT. Translated, it gives CASSQDRGPSSTDTQYF.

This clonotype was counted ten times or more. V and J are TRBV28 and TRBJ2-7; 7 nucleotides match TRBD1. The CDR3 spans 14 residues. Germline CDR1 is MDHEN and CDR2 is SYDVKM. The junction had 6 bases not matched to a gene; V was cut back by 2 bases and J by 5 bases. The CDR3: CASSLHDRAHEQYF. The DNA for the CDR3 is TGTGCCAGCAGTTTACACGACAGGGCCCACGAGCAGTACTTC.

The chain links TRBV6-2 or TRBV6-3 to TRBJ2-3; D gene ambiguous. The CDR3 is 14 residues long. CDR1 MNHEY and CDR2 SVGEGT come from the germline V gene. V dropped 6 bases and J dropped 0 bases, with 10 bases sitting between them. Here the CDR3 DNA reads TGTGCCAGCAGGGAGCCGGGTAGCACAGATACGCAGTATTTT. Its translation: CASREPGSTDTQYF.

This chain uses TRBV5-1 with TRBJ2-7; 11 nucleotides line up with TRBD2. CDR3 length: 17 amino acids. CDR1 is SGHRS and CDR2 is YFSETQ in the germline V gene. The V gene end was trimmed by 0 bases and the J gene end by 0 bases; junction bases not matched to a gene: 5. The CDR3 loop is CASSLAGLAGSSYEQYF. The DNA of the CDR3 is TGCGCCAGCAGCTTGGCAGGACTAGCGGGTAGCTCCTACGAGCAGTACTTC.

This clonotype appeared many times. V gene TRBV2 combines with J gene TRBJ2-7, with 9 bases identical to TRBD2. V was pared by 0 bases and J by 6 bases, with 6 bases of the junction left unmatched. Per germline, CDR1 SNHLY and CDR2 FYNNEI. This CDR3 is 15 amino acids long. CDR3 coding DNA: TGTGCCAGCAGTGAAGCGGTAGCGGGAGTGTTCGAGCAGTACTTC. It is translated as CASSEAVAGVFEQYF.

In this sample, this clonotype turned up many times. The rearrangement uses TRBV7-6 and TRBJ2-1, with 8 nucleotides matching TRBD1. The J segment lost 6 bases and the V segment lost 1 base, leaving 2 bases of the junction unmatched. Germline lookup yields CDR1 SGHVS and CDR2 FNYEAQ. This CDR3 has 14 amino acids. The CDR3 sequence: CASSLEGQGNEQFF. The CDR3 bases are TGTGCCAGCAGCTTAGAAGGACAGGGCAATGAGCAGTTCTTC.

Many counts were recorded for this clonotype. V gene TRBV6-1 combines with J gene TRBJ1-2, with D possibly matching TRBD1 (6 bases). The CDR3 loop spans 14 amino acids. CDR1 is MNHNS, CDR2 SASEGT, per germline. The V end was cut by 11 bases, the J end by 3 bases, with 19 bases between. CDR3 nucleotides: TGTGCCGGGACAAGGGACAACACCGACTATGGCTACACCTTC. Protein sequence: CAGTRDNTDYGYTF.

This chain links TRBV5-4 with TRBJ2-3; D possibly corresponds to TRBD2 (6 bases). The germline V gene has CDR1 SGHNT and CDR2 YYREEE (reference sequence). The CDR3 has 15 amino acids. V was pared by 5 bases and J by 1 base, with 14 bases between. The CDR3 coding sequence is TGTGCCAGCAGTCTTAGGGCTAGCGGCACAGATACGCAGTATTTT. Protein: CASSLRASGTDTQYF.

This clonotype was seen at least ten times. The chain carries TRBV6-5 and TRBJ2-3; 13 nucleotides agree with TRBD2. J gave up 4 bases and V 2 bases, and 0 bases lay outside the gene matches. Looked up from germline, CDR1 is MNHEY and CDR2 is SVGAGI. The CDR3 runs 15 residues. DNA of the CDR3: TGTGCCAGCAGTTACGGACTAGCGGGAGCAGATACGCAGTATTTT. It is translated as CASSYGLAGADTQYF.

Ten or more counts support this clonotype. This chain links TRBV7-9 with TRBJ1-1, with D possibly TRBD1 on 5 matching bases. The V end was cut by 5 bases, the J end by 1 base, with 14 bases between. Per germline, CDR1 SEHNR and CDR2 FQNEAQ (reference sequence). The CDR3 has 15 residues. The CDR3 DNA reads TGTGCCAGCAGCCAACTTAGACAGTCGAACACTGAAGCTTTCTTT. Translated, it gives CASSQLRQSNTEAFF.

This clonotype was observed many times. The chain employs TRBV7-3 and TRBJ2-1, with TRBD2 identical over 12 bases. Trimming at V came to 3 bases and at J to 9 bases, leaving 6 bases not matched to a gene. Germline-derived CDR1 and CDR2 are SGHTA and FQGTGA. The CDR3 runs to 15 residues. The CDR3 loop reads CASSLTSGSGIEQFF. The CDR3 DNA reads TGTGCCAGCAGCTTGACTAGCGGGAGCGGAATTGAGCAGTTCTTC.